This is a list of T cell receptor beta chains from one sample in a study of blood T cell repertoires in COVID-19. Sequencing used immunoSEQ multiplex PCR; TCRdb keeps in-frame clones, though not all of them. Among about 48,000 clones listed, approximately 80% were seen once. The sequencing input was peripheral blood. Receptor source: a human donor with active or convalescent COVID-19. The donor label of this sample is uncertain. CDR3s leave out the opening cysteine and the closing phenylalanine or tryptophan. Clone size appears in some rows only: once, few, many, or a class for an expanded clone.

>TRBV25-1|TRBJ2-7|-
ASSRFPGQGEYEQY
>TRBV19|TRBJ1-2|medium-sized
ASRSSDRGSGYT
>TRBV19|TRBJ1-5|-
ASRVGRGKDATQH
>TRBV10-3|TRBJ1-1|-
AIMTGRTEAF
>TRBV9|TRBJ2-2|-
ASSFGGLSTGELF
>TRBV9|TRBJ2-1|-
ASQVGGASSYNEQF
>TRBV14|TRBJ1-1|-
ASSKGRGVAF
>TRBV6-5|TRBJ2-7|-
ASGRLAGAYEQY
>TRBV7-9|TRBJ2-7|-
ASSPQNPLTSGNPYEQY
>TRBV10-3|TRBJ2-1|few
AISGSTEGGAYNEQF
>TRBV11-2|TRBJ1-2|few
ASSLGQENYGYT
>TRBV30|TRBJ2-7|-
AWSSVGVEQY
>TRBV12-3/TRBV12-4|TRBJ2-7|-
ASSPFIAYEQY
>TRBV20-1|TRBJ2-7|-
SASQTYEQY
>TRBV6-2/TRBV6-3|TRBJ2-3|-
ASSYSLAGGTSSTDTQY
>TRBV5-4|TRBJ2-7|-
ASSYHPDRIYEQY
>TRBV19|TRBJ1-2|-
ASSIVPGISHGYT
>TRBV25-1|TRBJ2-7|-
ASSELAGRYEQY
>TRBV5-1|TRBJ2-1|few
ASSPQSGYYNEQF
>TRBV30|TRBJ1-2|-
AWSGGNLYGYT
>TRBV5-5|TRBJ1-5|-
ASSFPGLDQPQH
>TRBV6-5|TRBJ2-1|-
ASSYRRERSLNEQF
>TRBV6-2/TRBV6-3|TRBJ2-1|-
ASSRDSIANEQF
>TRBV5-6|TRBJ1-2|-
VCSSDRDFGYT
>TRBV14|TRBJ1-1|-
ASSPTGARTEAF
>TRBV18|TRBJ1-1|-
ASSLTVNTEAF
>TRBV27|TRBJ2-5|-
ASRPQGKYQETQY
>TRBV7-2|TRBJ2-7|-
ASSWEGTSGFLNSEQY
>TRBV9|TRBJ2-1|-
ASSARDRGPGLYNEQF
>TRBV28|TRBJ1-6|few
ASSLLRGPLH
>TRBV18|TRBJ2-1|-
ASSVSGGSYNEQF
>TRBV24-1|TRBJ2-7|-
ATSRGQGAWEQY
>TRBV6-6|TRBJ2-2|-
ASTEGYRYTGELF
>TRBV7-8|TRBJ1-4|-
ASSNRDRGEKLF
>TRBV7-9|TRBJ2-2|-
ASSLALRSGRARDGELF
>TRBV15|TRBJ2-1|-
ATSRLDRKEQF
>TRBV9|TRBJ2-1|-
ASSGRLSYNEQF
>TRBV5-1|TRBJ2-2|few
ASSLGQNTGELF
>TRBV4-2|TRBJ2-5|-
ASSQDSSVEFGTQY
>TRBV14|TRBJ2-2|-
ASTGRVGGALTGELF
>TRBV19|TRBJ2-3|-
ASSTGQSTDTQY
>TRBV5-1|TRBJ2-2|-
ASSPRGESPNTGELF
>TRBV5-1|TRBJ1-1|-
ASSFGQNTEAF
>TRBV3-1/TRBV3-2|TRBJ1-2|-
ASSSWAGVIYGYT
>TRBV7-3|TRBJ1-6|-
ASSERNNSPLH